This TCR beta chain is drawn from a study of Graves' ophthalmopathy and Graves' hyperthyroidism. Overall study findings and caveats: Ophthalmopathy progression cases were predicted by the model with 55% to 71% sensitivity and 72.22% specificity. Among thyroid clonotypes expanded above 0.001 frequency, most also appeared in blood.

Of note for this clonotype: Its target is not known.

Disease in donors with ophthalmopathy had moderate-to-severe activity, CAS ≥3, NOSPECS ≥4 and under 3 months' duration. Pregnancy or lactation, uncontrolled infections and other autoimmune diseases were grounds for excluding patients. The study amplified TCR beta CDR3 regions using RNA transcripts. RT-PCR was first run with HTBI primers, then multiplex PCR in a second round. TCRdb independently ran MiXCR on the multiplex PCR reads; one entry per CDR3 protein. The profile shows 260,000 or so distinct CDR3 sequences, 45% of them singletons. Germline CDR1 SQVTM, CDR2 ANQGSEA. This CDR3 is built from 11 residues.

This receptor was taken from an adult man with Graves' ophthalmopathy. Sample: peripheral blood. The V call is TRBV29-1, the J call TRBJ2-5, with D tentatively TRBD1 or TRBD2 (5 bases each). The J call may be wrong; the DNA end is better matched by TRBJ2-1. For the CDR3, the DNA is TGCAGCGTTGGTGGGGGCAATGAGCAGTTCTTC. Translating gives CSVGGGNEQFF.